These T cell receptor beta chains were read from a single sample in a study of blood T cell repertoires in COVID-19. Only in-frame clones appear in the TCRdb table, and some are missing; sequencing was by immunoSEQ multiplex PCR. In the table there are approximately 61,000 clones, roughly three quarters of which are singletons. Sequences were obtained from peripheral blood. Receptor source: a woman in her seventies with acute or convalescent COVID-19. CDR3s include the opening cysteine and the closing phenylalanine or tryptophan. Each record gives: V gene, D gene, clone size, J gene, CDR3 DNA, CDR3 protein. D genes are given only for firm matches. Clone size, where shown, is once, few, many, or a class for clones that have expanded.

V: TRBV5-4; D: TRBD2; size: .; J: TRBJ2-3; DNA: TGTGCCAGCACCAAGACTAGCGGGGGGGCACATACGCAGTATTTT; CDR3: CASTKTSGGAHTQYF
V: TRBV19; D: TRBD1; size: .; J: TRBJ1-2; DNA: TGTGCCAGTAGTAAGGTTTCAGGGGGCACACTTGGCTACACCTTC; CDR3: CASSKVSGGTLGYTF
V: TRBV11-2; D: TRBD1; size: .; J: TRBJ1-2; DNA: TGTGCCAGCAGCGCCCTCGGGGGACAGTCCTTATATGGCTACACCTTC; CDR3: CASSALGGQSLYGYTF
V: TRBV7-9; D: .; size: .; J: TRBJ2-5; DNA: TGTGCCAGCAGCTTGACGCCTAGCCAAGAGACCCAGTACTTC; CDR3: CASSLTPSQETQYF
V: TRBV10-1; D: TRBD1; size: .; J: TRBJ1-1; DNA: TGCGCCAGCAGCACCAACAGGGGGGGCCCCACTGAAGCTTTCTTT; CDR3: CASSTNRGGPTEAFF
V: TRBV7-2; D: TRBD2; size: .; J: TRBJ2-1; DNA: TGTGCCAGCAGTTTGGGAGGGGCGAATGAGCAGTTCTTC; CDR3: CASSLGGANEQFF
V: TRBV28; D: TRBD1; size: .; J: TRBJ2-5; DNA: TGTGCCAGCAGTTTATTTTTTTTCGAGCAGGGGGAATCGGAGACCCAGTACTTC; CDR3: CASSLFFFEQGESETQYF
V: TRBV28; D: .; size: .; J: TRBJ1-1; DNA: TGTGCCAGCAGTTTATGGAGGAACACTGAAGCTTTCTTT; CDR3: CASSLWRNTEAFF
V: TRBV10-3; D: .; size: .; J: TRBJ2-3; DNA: TGTGCCATCAGTGCCCGGGGAGAGAGCACAGATACGCAGTATTTT; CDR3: CAISARGESTDTQYF
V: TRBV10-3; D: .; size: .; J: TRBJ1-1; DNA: TGTGCCATCAGTGGGCGACAGCCGAACACTGAAGCTTTCTTT; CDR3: CAISGRQPNTEAFF
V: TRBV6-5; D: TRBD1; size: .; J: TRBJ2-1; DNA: TGTGCCAGCATCCCGGGACAGAACTACAATGAGCAGTTCTTC; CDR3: CASIPGQNYNEQFF
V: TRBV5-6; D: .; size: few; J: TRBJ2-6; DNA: TGTGCCAGCAGCTTGGGAGGGTTCTCTGGGGCCAACGTCCTGACTTTC; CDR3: CASSLGGFSGANVLTF
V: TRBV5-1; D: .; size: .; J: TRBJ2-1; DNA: TGCGCCAGCAGCTTGGCCATCGTAGCCAGCTCCTACAATGAGCAGTTCTTC; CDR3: CASSLAIVASSYNEQFF